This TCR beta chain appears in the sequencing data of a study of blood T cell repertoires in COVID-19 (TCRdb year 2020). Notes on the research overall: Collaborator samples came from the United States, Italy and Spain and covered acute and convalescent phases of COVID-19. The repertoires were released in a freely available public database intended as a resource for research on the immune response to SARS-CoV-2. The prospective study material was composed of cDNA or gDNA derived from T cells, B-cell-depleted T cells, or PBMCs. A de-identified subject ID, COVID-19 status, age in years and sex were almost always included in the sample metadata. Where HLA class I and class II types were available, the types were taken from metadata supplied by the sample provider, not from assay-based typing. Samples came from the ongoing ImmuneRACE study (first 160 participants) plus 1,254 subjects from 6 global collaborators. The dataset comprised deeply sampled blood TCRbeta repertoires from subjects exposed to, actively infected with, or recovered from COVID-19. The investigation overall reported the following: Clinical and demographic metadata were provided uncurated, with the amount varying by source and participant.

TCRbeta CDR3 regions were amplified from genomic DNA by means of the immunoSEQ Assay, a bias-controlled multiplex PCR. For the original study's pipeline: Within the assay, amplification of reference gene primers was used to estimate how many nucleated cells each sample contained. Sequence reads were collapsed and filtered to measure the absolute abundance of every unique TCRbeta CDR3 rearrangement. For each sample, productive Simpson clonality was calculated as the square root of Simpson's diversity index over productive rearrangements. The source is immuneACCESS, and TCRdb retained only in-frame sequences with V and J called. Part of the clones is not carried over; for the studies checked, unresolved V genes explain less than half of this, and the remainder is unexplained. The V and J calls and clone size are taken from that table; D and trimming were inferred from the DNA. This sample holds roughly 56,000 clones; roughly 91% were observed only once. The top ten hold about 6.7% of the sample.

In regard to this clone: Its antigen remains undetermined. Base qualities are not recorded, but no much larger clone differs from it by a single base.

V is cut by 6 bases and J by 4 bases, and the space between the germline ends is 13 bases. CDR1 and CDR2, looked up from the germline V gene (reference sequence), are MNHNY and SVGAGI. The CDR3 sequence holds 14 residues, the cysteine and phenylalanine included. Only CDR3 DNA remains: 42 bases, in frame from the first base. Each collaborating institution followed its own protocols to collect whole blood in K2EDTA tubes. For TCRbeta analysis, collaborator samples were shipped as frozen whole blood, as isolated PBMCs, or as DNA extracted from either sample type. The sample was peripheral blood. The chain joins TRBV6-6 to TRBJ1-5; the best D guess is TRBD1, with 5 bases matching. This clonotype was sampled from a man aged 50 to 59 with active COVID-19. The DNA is TGTGCCAGCAGGGCTCTGGGGCCTAATCAGCCCCAGCATTTT. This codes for CASRALGPNQPQHF.